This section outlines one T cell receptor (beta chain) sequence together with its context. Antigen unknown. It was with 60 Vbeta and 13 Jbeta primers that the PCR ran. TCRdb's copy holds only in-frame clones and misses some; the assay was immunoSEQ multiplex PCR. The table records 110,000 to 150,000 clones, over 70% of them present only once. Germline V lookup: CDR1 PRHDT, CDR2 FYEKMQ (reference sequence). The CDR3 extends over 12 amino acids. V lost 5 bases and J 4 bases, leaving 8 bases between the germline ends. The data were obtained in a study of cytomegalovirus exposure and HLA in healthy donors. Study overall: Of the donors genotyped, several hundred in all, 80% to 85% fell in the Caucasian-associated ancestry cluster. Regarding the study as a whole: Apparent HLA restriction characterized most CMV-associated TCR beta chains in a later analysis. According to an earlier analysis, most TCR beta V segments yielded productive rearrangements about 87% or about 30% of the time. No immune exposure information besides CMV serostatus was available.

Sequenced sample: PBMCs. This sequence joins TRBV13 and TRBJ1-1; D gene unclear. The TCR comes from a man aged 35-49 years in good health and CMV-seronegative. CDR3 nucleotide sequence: TGTGCCAGCAGCGTCGGAGGCACTGAAGCTTTCTTT. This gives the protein CASSVGGTEAFF.